The sequence of this T cell receptor beta chain was determined in a study of regulatory T cells in long-lasting Graves disease. General study results and limits: TRBV28 was favored in persistent disease, as were TRBJ1-2 and TRBJ2-5.

Time point specified: newly diagnosed GD, antithyroid drugs for less than 3 months. PBMC-extracted RNA yielded the TCR library. Arm-PCR of CDR3 regions with iRepertoire HTBI primers generated TCR beta libraries. MiXCR was run by TCRdb on the multiplex PCR reads, yielding one entry per CDR3 protein. This table holds roughly 360,000 distinct CDR3 sequences, about an eighth found once. This clonotype showed up many times. Its antigen is not identified. Germline V gene lookup returns CDR1 MNHNS and CDR2 SASEGT. The V segment lost 5 bases and the J segment 3 bases; nucleotides outside the gene matches: 6. CDR3 length: 14 residues. The sample also formed part of further work on T cells in Graves' hyperthyroidism and ophthalmopathy. As that report states: First-round RT-PCR of the TCR CDR3 relied on the HTBI primer set.

The sequences come from peripheral blood mononuclear cells (PBMCs), collected at new diagnosis, from a patient treated with antithyroid drugs. The TCR originated in a woman younger than 35 with Graves disease. The chain couples TRBV6-1 to TRBJ1-2; 7 nucleotides match TRBD1. The CDR3 loop reads CASSINTGDYGYTF. The CDR3 DNA is TGTGCCAGCAGTATTAACACAGGGGACTATGGCTACACCTTC.